Each of the 18 T cell receptor beta chains below was sequenced from the same sample in a study of early T cells in non-severe SARS-CoV-2 infection. TCRdb reprocessed the 5' RACE reads with MiXCR, giving one entry per CDR3 protein. The table has some 62,000 distinct CDR3 sequences, about 9.3% seen once; the top ten hold 1.2%. Sequenced sample: whole blood. These receptors were collected from an adult who was a healthcare worker with PCR-confirmed SARS-CoV-2 infection or an uninfected control (not recorded which).

The chain is built from TRBV24-1 and TRBJ1-2; D perhaps matches TRBD1 (6 bases). The CDR3 has 15 amino acids. V gave up 3 bases and J gave up 8 bases, with 18 bases separating them. Germline CDR1 reads KGHDR; CDR2 reads SFDVKD. CDR3: CATSDNTGTTYGYTF. For the CDR3, the DNA is TGTGCCACCAGTGATAACACCGGGACAACCTACGGCTACACCTTC.

This clonotype was seen ten or more times. This chain connects TRBV6-5 to TRBJ2-2; 12 bases fit TRBD2. Germline values: CDR1 MNHEY, CDR2 SVGAGI. The V segment lost 8 bases and the J segment 6 bases; nucleotides outside the gene matches: 4. CDR3 length: 14 residues. The CDR3 DNA is TGTGCCAGCGGCAGACTAGCGGGGGCCGGGGAGCTGTTTTTT. Residues: CASGRLAGAGELFF.

This clonotype appeared many times. This chain links TRBV4-2 with TRBJ2-5; D is possibly TRBD2 (6 bases). V was clipped by 2 bases and J by 2 bases, with 15 bases between them. There are 16 residues in the CDR3. CDR1 and CDR2 (germline): LGHNA, YNFKEQ. CDR3 nucleotides: TGTGCCAGCAGCCAACTTTCCGGGGGAGAACAAGAGACCCAGTACTTC. The encoded protein is CASSQLSGGEQETQYF.

The J gene is TRBJ2-2, the V gene TRBV7-2; D is unclear. V gave up 5 bases and J gave up 2 bases, with 15 bases separating them. In germline, CDR1 is SGHTA, CDR2 FQGNSA. The CDR3 has 16 residues. The CDR3 region has the DNA TGTGCCAGCAGCCCCTCGGCCCGACCTAACACCGGGGAGCTGTTTTTT. It codes for CASSPSARPNTGELFF.

The V call is TRBV6-1, the J call TRBJ1-1, with D perhaps matching TRBD1 (5 bases). This CDR3 comprises 15 residues. The V end was cut by 3 bases, the J end by 0 bases, with 11 bases between. Germline CDR1 reads MNHNS; CDR2 reads SASEGT. CDR3: CASSEYDRLNTEAFF. DNA for the CDR3: TGTGCCAGCAGTGAGTATGACAGACTGAACACTGAAGCTTTCTTT.

The chain combines TRBV21-1 with TRBJ2-1; the D call TRBD1 from the table was never checked on the DNA. TRBV21-1 is noted as a pseudogene. The CDR3 totals 16 residues. The CDR3 DNA is TGTGCCAGCAGCAAAGATAGCCTAGCCGCCCACAATGAGCAGTTCTTC. It encodes CASSKDSLAAHNEQFF.

The genes are TRBV3-1 and TRBJ2-2; D might be TRBD1 or TRBD2, each matching 6 bases. Germline loops: CDR1 LGHDT, CDR2 YNNKEL (reference sequence). Trimming took off 4 bases at V and 5 bases at J, with 14 bases between the two ends. This CDR3 is 15 amino acids long. The DNA of the CDR3 is TGTGCCAGCAGCCTTTCTCGGGGGCGAACCGGGGAGCTGTTTTTT. Translated, it gives CASSLSRGRTGELFF.

The V call is TRBV6-1, the J call TRBJ2-5; D uncertain. This CDR3 comprises 15 residues. Germline CDR1 and CDR2: MNHNS and SASEGT. V was pared by 2 bases and J by 1 base, with 11 bases between. The CDR3 protein is CASSELTSLQETQYF. DNA of the CDR3: TGTGCCAGCAGTGAACTAACTTCGCTCCAAGAGACCCAGTACTTC.

The CDR3 reads CASSKGQDSTDTQYF. The DNA for the CDR3 is TGTGCCAGCAGCAAGGGACAGGATAGCACAGATACGCAGTATTTT. The gene calls are TRBV6-5 and TRBJ2-3; 8 nucleotides agree with TRBD1. Trimming cost V 6 bases and J 0 bases; bases outside gene matches: 5. Looked up from germline, CDR1 is MNHEY and CDR2 is SVGAGI. The length of the CDR3 is 15 residues.

This clonotype was found many times. The chain uses TRBV5-6 and TRBJ2-1; D remains ambiguous. The V gene lost 0 bases and the J gene lost 0 bases, with 10 bases spanning the gap. Germline CDR1 and CDR2: SGHDT and YYEEEE. The CDR3 totals 16 residues. CDR3 sequence reads: CASSLVVGSSYNEQFF. In nucleotides, the CDR3 is TGTGCCAGCAGCTTGGTTGTTGGCAGCTCCTACAATGAGCAGTTCTTC.

At least ten counts were recorded for this clonotype. This chain joins TRBV21-1 and TRBJ2-7. TRBV21-1 is labeled a pseudogene. The CDR3 loop spans 14 amino acids. The CDR3 spells CASRRQDISYEQYV. The DNA of the CDR3 is TGTGCCAGCAGGCGGCAAGACATCTCCTACGAGCAGTACGTC.

This clonotype has a count of ten or more. The V gene is TRBV7-2, the J gene TRBJ2-3, with TRBD2 matching over 8 bases. The CDR3 runs to 14 residues. Germline CDR1 is SGHTA and CDR2 is FQGNSA. Trimming removed 3 bases from V and 3 bases from J; junction bases left unmatched: 2. The CDR3 nucleotides are TGTGCCAGCAGCTTCGGACTAGCTACAGATACGCAGTATTTT. It specifies CASSFGLATDTQYF. Combining the CDR3 with reference TRBV7-2 and TRBJ2-3 gives the whole variable domain GAGVSQSPSNKVTEKGKDVELRCDPISGHTALYWYRQSLGQGLEFLIYFQGNSAPDKSGLPSDRFSAERTGGSVSTLTIQRTQQEDSAVYLCASSFGLATDTQYFGPGTRLTVL.

The chain carries TRBV6-1 and TRBJ2-5; maybe TRBD2 (6 bases). Germline V CDR1 and CDR2: MNHNS, SASEGT. V lost 2 bases and J lost 3, with 13 bases in between. This CDR3 has 15 residues. The CDR3 loop is CASSEWRVGEETQYF. CDR3 coding DNA: TGTGCCAGCAGTGAATGGAGGGTGGGGGAAGAGACCCAGTACTTC.

V and J are TRBV29-1 and TRBJ2-3; 7 nucleotides agree with TRBD2. Losses at the gene ends were 3 bases for V and 2 bases for J; bases not matched to a gene: 2. The CDR3 has 13 amino acids. In germline, CDR1 is SQVTM, CDR2 ANQGSEA. The DNA of the CDR3 is TGCAGCGTTGAGGGGACTATCACAGATACGCAGTATTTT. Protein: CSVEGTITDTQYF.

CDR3 nucleotides: TGTGCCAGCAGTTACTTTACAGAAGAGACCCAGTACTTC. Amino acid sequence: CASSYFTEETQYF. This chain joins TRBV6-5 and TRBJ2-5, with D uncertain. Germline V gene data show CDR1 as MNHEY and CDR2 as SVGAGI. Trimming shortened V by 1 base and J by 3 bases, and 6 bases separated the two germline ends. The CDR3 sequence is 13 residues long.

The genes are TRBV20-1 and TRBJ2-3; the match to TRBD2 covers 7 bases. V was pared by 0 bases and J by 2 bases, with 5 bases of the junction left unmatched. The V gene's germline CDR1 is DFQATT and CDR2 SNEGSKA (reference sequence). There are 15 residues in the CDR3. The chain's CDR3 is CSARDQRGATDTQYF. In nucleotides, the CDR3 is TGCAGTGCTAGAGATCAGCGGGGCGCCACAGATACGCAGTATTTT.

This clonotype showed up many times. The gene calls are TRBV6-5 and TRBJ1-1; D unclear. The germline V and J ends were trimmed by 7 bases and 5 bases, with 14 bases remaining between them. The CDR3 totals 13 residues. In germline, CDR1 is MNHEY, CDR2 SVGAGI. CDR3 bases: TGTGCCAGCACCCCCCTAAGTTGGACTGAAGCTTTCTTT. This gives the protein CASTPLSWTEAFF.

This clonotype has more than one count but fewer than ten. The chain couples TRBV9 to TRBJ2-1; 8 nucleotides line up with TRBD1. Germline trimming cut 0 bases from V and 2 bases from J; bases unmatched to any gene: 7. CDR1 and CDR2 (germline): SGDLS, YYNGEE. The CDR3 spans 17 residues. CDR3 nucleotides: TGTGCCAGCAGCGTAGGAGCCCAGGGGGCGGCCTACAATGAGCAGTTCTTC. This translates into CASSVGAQGAAYNEQFF.